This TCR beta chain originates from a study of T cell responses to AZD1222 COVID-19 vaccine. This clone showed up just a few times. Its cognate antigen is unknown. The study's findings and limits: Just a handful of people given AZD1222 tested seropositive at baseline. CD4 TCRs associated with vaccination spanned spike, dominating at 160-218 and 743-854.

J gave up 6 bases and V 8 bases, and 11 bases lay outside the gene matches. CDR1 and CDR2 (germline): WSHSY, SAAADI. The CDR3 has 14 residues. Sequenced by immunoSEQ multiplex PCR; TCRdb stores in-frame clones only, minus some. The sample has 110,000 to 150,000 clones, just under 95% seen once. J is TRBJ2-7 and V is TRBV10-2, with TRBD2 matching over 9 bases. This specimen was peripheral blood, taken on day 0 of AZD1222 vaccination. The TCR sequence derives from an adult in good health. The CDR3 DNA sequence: TGCGCCAGCCGCGGGAGGGGTGAGGTTTCCGAGCAGTACTTC. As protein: CASRGRGEVSEQYF.